This TCR beta chain was observed in a study of human T cells and chemical hapten exposure. General observations from the study: Sensitization with DPC brought no change to TCRs above 1 in 1000 in frequency. Large CDR3 similarity clusters arose significantly more often from expanded TCRs than from controls.

As for time point: patch test 1, 2 weeks after DPC sensitization. Treatment in this sample: therapeutic diphenylcyclopropenone sensitization with weekly scalp DPC. Prior to each patch test being applied, blood was drawn. TCRdb re-called the RACE reads with MiXCR, one entry per CDR3 protein. The sample consists of 350,000 or so distinct CDR3 sequences, under 8% of them appearing once. On this clonotype itself: Its antigen is as yet unknown.

Germline lookup yields CDR1 DFQATT and CDR2 SNEGSKA (reference sequence). The CDR3 length is 15 residues. Deletions cut 5 bases from V and 1 base from J, with 18 bases between. This sequence joins TRBV20-1 and TRBJ2-7, with D perhaps TRBD1 (6 bases). Specimen: whole blood, collected in connection with sensitization to the hapten diphenylcyclopropenone (DPC). The TCR was taken from a young woman with alopecia areata. Some clones in this sample may be carry-over from other donors' samples. CDR3 amino acids: CSAELQGPVSYEQYF. CDR3 nucleotides: TGCAGTGCTGAATTACAGGGCCCTGTTTCCTACGAGCAGTACTTC.